This section outlines one T cell receptor (beta chain) sequence together with its context. The antigen remains undetermined. This specimen belongs to a study of beta chain features in type 1 diabetes. Study findings and constraints: When Type 1 diabetes patients were examined, their TCRB CDR3s proved moderately but significantly shorter in all four CD4+ subsets. Compared to healthy donors, patients appeared to have naive, central memory and Treg TCRB repertoires that were more alike. PCR could preferentially amplify shorter templates, alike in patients and controls.

CDR3 length equals 11 residues. CDR1 is GTSNPN, CDR2 SVGIG, per germline (reference sequence). Trimming stripped 8 bases from V and 2 bases from J, with 7 bases between. Expressed TCRB transcripts were sequenced after all isolated RNA was converted to cDNA. Clones were sequenced by immunoSEQ multiplex PCR, and TCRdb holds only the in-frame ones, with some missing. Here the sample spans about 170,000 clones, roughly 8% being singletons. Sequencing input: central memory CD4+ T cells from blood. This rearrangement joins TRBV30 to TRBJ2-1; tentatively, D is TRBD1 (5 bases). This clonotype was sampled from a man between 18 and 35 years old with type 1 diabetes. The CDR3 loop is CAGQAYNEQFF. The CDR3 nucleotides are TGTGCCGGACAAGCCTACAATGAGCAGTTCTTC.